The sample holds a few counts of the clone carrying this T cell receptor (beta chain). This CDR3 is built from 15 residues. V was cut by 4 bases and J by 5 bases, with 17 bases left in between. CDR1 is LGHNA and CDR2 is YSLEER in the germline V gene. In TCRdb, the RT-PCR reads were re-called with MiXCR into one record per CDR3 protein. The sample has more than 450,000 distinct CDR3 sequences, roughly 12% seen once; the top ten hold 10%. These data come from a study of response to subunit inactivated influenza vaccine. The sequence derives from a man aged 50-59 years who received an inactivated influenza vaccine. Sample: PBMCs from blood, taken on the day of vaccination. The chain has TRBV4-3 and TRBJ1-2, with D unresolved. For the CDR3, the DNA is TGCGCCAGCAGCCCGGGAGGAACAGCTGGGTATGGCTACACCTTC. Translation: CASSPGGTAGYGYTF.